The 4 T cell receptor beta chains below come from one sample, sequenced in a study of OX40 agonist ivuxolimab in advanced cancers. Sequenced by immunoSEQ multiplex PCR; TCRdb stores in-frame clones only, minus some. The sample has tens of thousands of clones; 88% are singletons. The specimen was CD4+ or CD8+ T cells sorted from blood, collected in a trial of the OX40 agonist ivuxolimab. These receptors all stem from an adult with an advanced solid tumor such as melanoma, head and neck, liver or kidney cancer.

The rearrangement links TRBV5-1 to TRBJ1-1; 7 nucleotides align to TRBD1. Germline lookup yields CDR1 SGHRS and CDR2 YFSETQ. The CDR3 consists of 14 residues. The ends lost 5 bases at V and 7 bases at J; junction bases unmatched: 11. CDR3 sequence reads: CASSLNRGFDEAFF. The CDR3 region has the DNA TGCGCCAGCAGTTTAAACAGGGGTTTTGATGAAGCTTTCTTT.

The chain uses TRBV30 and TRBJ2-1; weak D call: TRBD2 (5 bases). The V end was cut by 3 bases, the J end by 4 bases, with 7 bases between. Germline V gives CDR1 GTSNPN, CDR2 SVGIG (reference sequence). CDR3 length: 12 amino acids. CDR3: CAWRGLYNEQFF. The CDR3 DNA reads TGTGCCTGGAGAGGACTGTACAATGAGCAGTTCTTC.

The chain uses TRBV7-3 and TRBJ2-3; D is possibly TRBD2 (6 bases). The V end lost 3 bases, the J end lost 0 bases, and 10 bases lay between the germline ends. Germline V lookup: CDR1 SGHTA, CDR2 FQGTGA. The CDR3 covers 15 residues. The CDR3 reads CASSFSRDSTDTQYF. The CDR3 DNA follows: TGTGCCAGCAGCTTTTCGCGGGACAGCACAGATACGCAGTATTTT.

This rearrangement joins TRBV7-9 to TRBJ2-3; D unresolved. The CDR3 consists of 14 residues. V was cut by 3 bases and J by 3 bases, with 10 bases left in between. Looked up from germline, CDR1 is SEHNR and CDR2 is FQNEAQ (reference sequence). The CDR3: CASSFPSGTDTQYF. The CDR3 DNA reads as TGTGCCAGCAGCTTCCCTTCGGGTACAGATACGCAGTATTTT.